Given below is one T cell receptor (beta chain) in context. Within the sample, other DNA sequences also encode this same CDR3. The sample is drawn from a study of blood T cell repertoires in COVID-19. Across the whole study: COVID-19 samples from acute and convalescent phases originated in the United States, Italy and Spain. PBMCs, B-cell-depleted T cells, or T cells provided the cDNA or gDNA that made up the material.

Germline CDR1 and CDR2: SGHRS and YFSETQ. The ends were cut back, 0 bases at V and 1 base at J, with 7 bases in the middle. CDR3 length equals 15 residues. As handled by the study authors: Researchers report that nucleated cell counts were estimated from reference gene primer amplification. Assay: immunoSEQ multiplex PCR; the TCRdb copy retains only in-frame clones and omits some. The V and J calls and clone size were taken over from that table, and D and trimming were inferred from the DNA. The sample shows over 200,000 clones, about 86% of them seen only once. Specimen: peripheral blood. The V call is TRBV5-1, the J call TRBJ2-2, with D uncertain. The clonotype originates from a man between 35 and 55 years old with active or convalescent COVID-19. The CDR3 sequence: CASSLDSGNTGELFF. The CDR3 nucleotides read TGCGCCAGCAGCTTGGATAGTGGGAACACCGGGGAGCTGTTTTTT.